This T cell receptor beta chain was captured by sequencing in a study of cytomegalovirus exposure and HLA in healthy donors. Overall study: Earlier sequencing of about 200 million T cells yielded around 100 million unique TCR beta sequences.

The primer mix had 60 Vbeta and 13 Jbeta primers. Only in-frame clones appear in the TCRdb table, and some are missing; sequencing was by immunoSEQ multiplex PCR. Among 150,000 or so clones, around 78% were seen once, and the ten largest hold about 1.5%. Study-wide findings and caveats: A later analysis found common viral pathogens apparently linked to several of the most significant clusters. Follow-up analysis found HLA locus-dependent TCR association rates, highest for DRB1 and lowest for HLA-C. TCR beta V- and J-gene trimming, according to a later analysis, was linked to a missense DCLRE1C variant.

The CDR3 loop spans 15 amino acids. The germline CDR1 and CDR2 sequences are MDHEN and SYDVKM. V was shortened by 4 bases and J by 4 bases, with 17 bases between the two germline ends. To note about this clone: Antigen: not known.

The sample consisted of PBMCs. J is TRBJ2-7 and V is TRBV28, with a weak D call TRBD1 (6 bases). The origin of this receptor is a woman younger than 30 in good health and CMV-seronegative. The CDR3 spells CASSSPGQSGYEQYF. Here the CDR3 DNA reads TGTGCCAGCAGTTCCCCTGGACAGTCTGGGTACGAGCAGTACTTC.